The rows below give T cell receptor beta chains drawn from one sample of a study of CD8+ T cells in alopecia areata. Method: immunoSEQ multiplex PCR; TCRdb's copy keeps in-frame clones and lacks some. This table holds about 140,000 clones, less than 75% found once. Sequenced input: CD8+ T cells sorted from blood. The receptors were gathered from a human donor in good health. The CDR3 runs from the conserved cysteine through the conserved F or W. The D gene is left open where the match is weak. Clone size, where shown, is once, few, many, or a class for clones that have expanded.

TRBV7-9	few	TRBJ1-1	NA	CASSYSGQPAAFF	TGTGCCAGCAGCTACTCTGGACAGCCCGCGGCTTTCTTT
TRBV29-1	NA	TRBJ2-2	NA	CSVERPGTGELFF	TGCAGCGTTGAACGCCCGGGTACCGGGGAGCTGTTTTTT
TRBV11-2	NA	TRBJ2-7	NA	CASSLDRASRLYEQYF	TGTGCCAGCAGCTTAGATAGAGCTAGCAGACTATACGAGCAGTACTTC
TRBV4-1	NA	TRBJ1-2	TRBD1	CASSPGQDYGYTF	TGCGCCAGCAGCCCGGGACAGGACTATGGCTACACCTTC
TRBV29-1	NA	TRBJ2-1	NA	CSVAGPGQFYNEQFF	TGCAGCGTGGCGGGACCGGGACAGTTCTACAATGAGCAGTTCTTC
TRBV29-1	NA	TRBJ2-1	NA	CSVEEGSSSSNEQFF	TGCAGCGTTGAGGAGGGGTCATCTAGTAGCAATGAGCAGTTCTTC
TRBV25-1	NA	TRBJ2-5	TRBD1	CASRGQGEETQYF	TGTGCCAGCAGGGGACAGGGCGAAGAGACCCAGTACTTC
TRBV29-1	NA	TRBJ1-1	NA	CSVEQGNTEAFF	TGCAGCGTTGAACAGGGGAACACTGAAGCTTTCTTT
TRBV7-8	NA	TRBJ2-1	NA	CASSLAPDSSYNEQFF	TGTGCCAGCAGCTTAGCTCCGGACAGCTCCTACAATGAGCAGTTCTTC
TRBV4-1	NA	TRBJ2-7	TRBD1	CASSQGQGDEQYF	TGCGCCAGCAGCCAAGGACAGGGAGACGAGCAGTACTTC
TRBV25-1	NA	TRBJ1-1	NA	CASSGQGTEAFF	TGTGCCAGCAGTGGCCAGGGGACTGAAGCTTTCTTT
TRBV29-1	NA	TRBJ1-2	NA	CSVDGSSSYGYTF	TGCAGTGTTGACGGGTCTTCGTCCTATGGCTACACCTTC
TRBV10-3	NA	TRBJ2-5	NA	CAISESRTDKRETQYF	TGTGCCATCAGTGAGTCTAGGACAGATAAGAGAGAGACCCAGTACTTC
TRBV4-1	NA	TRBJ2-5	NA	CASQKGGYGTQYF	TGCGCCAGCCAAAAGGGGGGATACGGGACCCAGTACTTC
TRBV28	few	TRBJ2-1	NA	CASSPMDYRNEQFF	TGTGCCAGCAGTCCGATGGACTATCGGAATGAGCAGTTCTTC
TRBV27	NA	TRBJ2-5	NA	CATLDVGGTQYF	TGTGCCACTCTGGACGTAGGGGGGACCCAGTACTTC
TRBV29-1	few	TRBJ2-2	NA	CSVVTYTGELFF	TGCAGCGTTGTAACTTACACCGGGGAGCTGTTTTTT
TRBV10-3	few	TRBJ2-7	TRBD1	CAISESWTGTSYEQYF	TGTGCCATCAGTGAGTCGTGGACAGGGACCTCCTACGAGCAGTACTTC
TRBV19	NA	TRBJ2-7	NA	CASSIGGGASYEQYF	TGTGCCAGTAGTATAGGTGGCGGAGCCTCCTACGAGCAGTACTTC
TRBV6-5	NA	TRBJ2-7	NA	CASSYLGSYEQYF	TGTGCCAGCAGTTACTTAGGTTCCTACGAGCAGTACTTC
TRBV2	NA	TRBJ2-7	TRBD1	CASSERTGAPYEQYF	TGTGCCAGCAGTGAGAGGACAGGGGCCCCCTACGAGCAGTACTTC
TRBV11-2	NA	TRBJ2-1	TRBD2	CASSGTSGTYNEQFF	TGTGCCAGCAGCGGGACTAGCGGGACTTACAATGAGCAGTTCTTC
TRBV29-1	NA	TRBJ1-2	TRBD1	CSVDTGQGRNGYTF	TGCAGCGTGGACACAGGACAGGGGAGAAATGGCTACACCTTC
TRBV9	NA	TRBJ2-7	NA	CASSVALDGRGGEQYF	TGTGCCAGCAGCGTAGCTCTGGACGGGCGAGGTGGCGAGCAGTACTTC
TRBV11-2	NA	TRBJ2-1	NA	CASSLLGRPDEQFF	TGTGCCAGCAGCCTTCTCGGGCGGCCTGATGAGCAGTTCTTC
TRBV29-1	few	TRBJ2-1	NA	CSVSGLGGEQFF	TGCAGCGTTAGCGGCCTCGGCGGAGAGCAGTTCTTC
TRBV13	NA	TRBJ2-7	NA	CASKESEQYF	TGTGCCAGCAAGGAAAGTGAGCAGTACTTC
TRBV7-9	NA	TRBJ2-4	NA	CASSFPAGNIQYF	TGTGCCAGCAGCTTCCCAGCGGGAAACATTCAGTACTTC
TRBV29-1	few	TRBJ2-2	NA	CSVEWGPNTGELFF	TGCAGCGTTGAATGGGGCCCGAACACCGGGGAGCTGTTTTTT
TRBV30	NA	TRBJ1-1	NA	CAWSVNAGTEAFF	TGTGCCTGGAGTGTAAACGCCGGAACCGAAGCTTTCTTT
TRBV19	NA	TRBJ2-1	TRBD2	CASSIDPSGTNEQFF	TGTGCCAGTAGTATAGACCCTAGCGGGACCAATGAGCAGTTCTTC
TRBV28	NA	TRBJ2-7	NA	CASMEQRYEQYF	TGTGCCAGCATGGAACAACGCTACGAGCAGTACTTC
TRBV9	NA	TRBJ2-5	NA	CASSAGGTAQETQYF	TGTGCCAGCAGCGCAGGGGGGACAGCCCAAGAGACCCAGTACTTC
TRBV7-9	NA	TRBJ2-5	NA	CASSPPDRLQETQYF	TGTGCCAGCAGCCCCCCGGACAGACTTCAAGAGACCCAGTACTTC
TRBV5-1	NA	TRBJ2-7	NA	CASSEGRSYEQYF	TGCGCCAGCAGCGAAGGCCGCTCCTACGAGCAGTACTTC
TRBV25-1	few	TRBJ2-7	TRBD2	CASSSATTSGVQF	TGTGCCAGCAGTTCAGCCACGACTAGCGGGGTGCAGTTC
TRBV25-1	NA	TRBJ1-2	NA	CASSPQEGDGYTF	TGTGCCAGCAGCCCGCAGGAAGGGGATGGCTACACCTTC
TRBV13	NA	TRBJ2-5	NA	CASSPGQLQETQYF	TGTGCCAGCAGCCCTGGACAGCTTCAAGAGACCCAGTACTTC
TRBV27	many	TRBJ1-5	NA	CASSLKWGGTNQPQHF	TGTGCCAGCAGTTTAAAGTGGGGGGGGACCAATCAGCCCCAGCATTTT
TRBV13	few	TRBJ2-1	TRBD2	CASSLWGTSGYNEQFF	TGTGCCAGCAGCTTATGGGGGACTAGCGGTTACAATGAGCAGTTCTTC
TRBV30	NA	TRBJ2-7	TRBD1	CAWSRGLPGQDYEQYF	TGTGCCTGGAGTCGGGGTTTACCGGGACAGGACTACGAGCAGTACTTC
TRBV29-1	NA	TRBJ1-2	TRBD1	CSVSDHRDRGNYGYTF	TGCAGCGTGAGCGACCACCGGGACAGGGGCAACTATGGCTACACCTTC
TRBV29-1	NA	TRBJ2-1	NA	CSVLVRTVKGYNEQFF	TGCAGCGTTCTGGTTCGGACTGTGAAAGGCTACAATGAGCAGTTCTTC
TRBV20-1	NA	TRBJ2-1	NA	CSARRDYEQFF	TGCAGTGCTAGACGGGATTATGAGCAGTTCTTC
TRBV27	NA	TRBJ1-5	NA	CASRIMAAGDQPQHF	TGTGCCAGCAGAATCATGGCAGCAGGAGATCAGCCCCAGCATTTT
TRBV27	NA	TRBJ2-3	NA	CASSPARADTQYF	TGTGCCAGCAGTCCGGCTAGAGCCGATACGCAGTATTTT
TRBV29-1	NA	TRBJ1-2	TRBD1	CSVRDRLGYTF	TGCAGCGTCCGGGACAGGCTAGGATACACCTTC
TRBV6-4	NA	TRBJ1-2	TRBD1	CASSQTSGQGYGYTF	TGTGCCAGCAGCCAAACCTCGGGACAGGGCTATGGCTACACCTTC
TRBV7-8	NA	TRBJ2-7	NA	CASSSGWYEQYF	TGTGCCAGCAGCTCCGGGTGGTACGAGCAGTACTTC
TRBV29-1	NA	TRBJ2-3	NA	CSVAGLQGKGDTQYF	TGCAGCGTTGCCGGGCTACAGGGAAAAGGAGATACGCAGTATTTT